A single T cell receptor (beta chain) is shown here with its context. TCRdb's copy holds only in-frame clones and misses some; the assay was immunoSEQ multiplex PCR. The profile shows approximately 17,000 clones, less than 80% of them singletons. The sample belongs to a study of T cell clonotyping in hematopoietic cell transplantation. Recipient blood drawn about 28 days pretransplant and days 30, 100, 180 after. The CDR3 spans 11 residues. Germline V gives CDR1 DFQATT, CDR2 SNEGSKA (reference sequence). The chain has TRBV20-1 and TRBJ1-1, with D perhaps TRBD1 (5 bases). The receptor's source is a male patient aged 45-60 years who had an allogeneic stem cell transplant from an unrelated donor, so T cells may come from the graft donor. Some clones in this sample may be carry-over from other donors' samples. Sequenced material: PBMCs, taken 30 days after allogeneic stem cell transplant. The CDR3 DNA is TGCAGATTTACAGGGAACACTGAAGCTTTCTTT. Amino acids: CRFTGNTEAFF.